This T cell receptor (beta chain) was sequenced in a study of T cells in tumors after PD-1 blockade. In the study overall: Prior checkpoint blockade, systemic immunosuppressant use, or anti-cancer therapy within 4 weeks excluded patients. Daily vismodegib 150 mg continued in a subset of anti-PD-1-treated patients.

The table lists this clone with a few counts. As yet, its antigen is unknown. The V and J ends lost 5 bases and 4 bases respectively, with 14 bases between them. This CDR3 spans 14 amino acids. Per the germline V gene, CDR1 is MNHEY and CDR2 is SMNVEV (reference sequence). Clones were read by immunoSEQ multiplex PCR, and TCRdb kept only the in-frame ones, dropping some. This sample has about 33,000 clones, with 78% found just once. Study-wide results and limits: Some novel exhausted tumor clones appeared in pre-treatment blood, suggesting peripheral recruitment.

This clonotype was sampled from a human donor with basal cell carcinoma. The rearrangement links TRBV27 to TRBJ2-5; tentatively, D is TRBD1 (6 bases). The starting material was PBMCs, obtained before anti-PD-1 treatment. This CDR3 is CASSPLDSLETQYF. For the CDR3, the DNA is TGTGCCAGCAGTCCATTGGACAGTCTAGAGACCCAGTACTTC.